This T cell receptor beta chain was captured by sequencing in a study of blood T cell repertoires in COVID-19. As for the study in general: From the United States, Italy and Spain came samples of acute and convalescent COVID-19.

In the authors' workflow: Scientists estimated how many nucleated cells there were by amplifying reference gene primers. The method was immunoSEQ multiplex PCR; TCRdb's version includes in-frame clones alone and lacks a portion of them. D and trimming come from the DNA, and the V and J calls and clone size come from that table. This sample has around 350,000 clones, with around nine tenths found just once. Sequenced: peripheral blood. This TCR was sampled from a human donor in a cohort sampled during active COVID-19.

This chain's CDR3 is CASREGYYNSPLHF. CDR3 in DNA: TGTGCCAGCAGAGAGGGCTACTATAATTCACCCCTCCACTTT. The gene calls are TRBV7-9 and TRBJ1-6; no clear D. The CDR3 spans 14 residues. The ends were cut back, 6 bases at V and 3 bases at J, with 9 bases in the middle. Germline V CDR1 and CDR2: SEHNR, FQNEAQ (reference sequence).